This T cell receptor beta chain was documented in a study of molecular identifiers for immune sequencing clone quantification. Library preparation followed earlier protocols using designated TCR primers. TCRdb independently ran MiXCR on the PCR reads; one entry per CDR3 protein. This table holds more than 250,000 distinct CDR3 sequences, 20% to 25% found once. The CDR3 is 18 residues long. Turning to this clonotype: One junction end does not reproduce the germline sequence, and a read error may be involved.

Sequencing input: naive CD8+ T cells from blood, with Jurkat cell RNA spiked in. Subset specified: FACS-sorted CD8+CD4-CCR7+CD45RA+ naive T cells. The TCR was taken from a human donor in good health. Some libraries in this study had Jurkat cell RNA spiked in. J is TRBJ2-3 and V is TRBV12-3 or TRBV12-4, with TRBD1 matching 9 bases. The CDR3 loop is CASSWPGQGASGTDTQCF. The DNA of the CDR3 is TGTGCCAGCAGTTGGCCGGGACAGGGCGCCTCAGGCACAGATACGCAGTGTTTT.